This T cell receptor beta chain was sequenced in a study of cytomegalovirus exposure and HLA in healthy donors. The overall study: Prior work identified 95 million to 120 million unique TCR beta sequences in about 179 million T cells. Early released data had around 88 million unique TCRs, all coming from HLA-typed donors. General study findings and limits: Some TCR beta chains (more than 150 of them) were listed as cytomegalovirus-associated. Reports indicate that TCR beta sequences accurately predicted the HLA-A and HLA-B alleles of most subjects.

The CDR3 covers 14 residues. 60 Vbeta and 13 Jbeta primers were used in PCR. Some clones are missing from TCRdb's copy, which holds only in-frame ones; the method was immunoSEQ multiplex PCR. In the table there are about 100,000 clones, 75% to 85% of which are singletons. On this clone: Its antigen is as yet unknown.

The specimen sequenced was PBMCs. The source is a female donor in good health and CMV-seropositive. This chain links TRBV21-1 with TRBJ2-5; TRBD2 reflects the table's D call only, with no check against the DNA. The DNA end favors TRBJ2-7, so the J call may be wrong. TRBV21-1 is flagged as a pseudogene. DNA for the CDR3: TGTGCCAGCAGCAACCGACTAGCGGACTACGAGCAGTACTTC. Its protein is CASSNRLADYEQYF.